This T cell receptor beta chain comes out of a study of monozygotic twins with inflammatory bowel disease. Study-wide results and limits: TCRbeta inverse Simpson diversity was decreased in IBD patients versus healthy co-twins.

Comments on this clonotype: The antigen is undetermined.

From its re-call of the 5' RACE reads, TCRdb lists each CDR3 protein once, without DNA. The sample totals 300,000 to 350,000 distinct CDR3 sequences. This CDR3 comprises 14 residues. Per the germline V gene, CDR1 is LGHNT and CDR2 is FRNRAP. The sample was blood. The rearrangement uses TRBV12-5 and TRBJ2-7; TCRdb reports TRBD2, a call that lacks DNA to check it against. The TCR comes from a human donor with ulcerative colitis or Crohn's disease, or a healthy co-twin of an affected twin (not recorded which). CDR3 amino acids: CASGSSGHLGEQYF.